The present TCR beta chain was sequenced within a study of blood T cell repertoires in COVID-19. Study-level background: From T cells, B-cell-depleted T cells, or PBMCs came the material, which was cDNA or gDNA.

There are 14 residues in the CDR3. In the study's own analysis: Reference gene primer amplification gave nucleated cell count estimates. Repertoires were generated with immunoSEQ multiplex PCR, while TCRdb's copy carries only in-frame clones and drops some. V, J and clone size are taken as reported in that table, and D and trimming were inferred from the DNA itself. The sample includes 65,000 to 80,000 clones, approximately 90% seen only once; the top ten take 2%. V usage is TRBV12-2 and J usage is TRBJ2-3; the table's D call, TRBD2, was not checked against the DNA. TRBV12-2 is deemed a pseudogene. The receptor was isolated from a man aged 30-40 years with acute or convalescent COVID-19. Sequencing used peripheral blood. The CDR3 DNA sequence: TGTGCAAGTCGCTTACGGTCTCCACCGCATACGCAGTATTTT. It translates to CASRLRSPPHTQYF.